The clone carrying this T cell receptor beta chain occurred a few times. The antigen remains unidentified. These data originate in a study of blood T cells in healthy people across ages. General study findings and limits: Significant beta diversity loss was already apparent by age approximately 36, declining roughly linearly. In the absence of known donor CMV status, changes in expanded clonotypes were possibly confounded.

The authors ran a second PCR of 7 to 11 cycles using a sample-barcoded 5' primer and a J-beta primer mix. From the 5' RACE reads, TCRdb called clonotypes with MiXCR, one entry per CDR3 protein. In the table there are over a million distinct CDR3 sequences, 40% to 45% of which are singletons. Per the germline V gene, CDR1 is SGHRS and CDR2 is YFSETQ. Trimming removed 4 bases from V and 10 bases from J; junction bases left unmatched: 21. This CDR3 spans 18 amino acids. Staff drew around 10 milliliters of peripheral blood from each donor. Total RNA amounts of at least 5.5 micrograms were extracted per sample.

The V and J genes are TRBV5-1 and TRBJ2-1; 9 bases match TRBD2. Sequencing was carried out using blood. This clonotype originated in a woman aged 18 to 35 in good health. DNA for the CDR3: TGCGCCAGCAGCGTGGCTGTTCAGCTTGCGGGGGGGTTTTGGGAGCAGTTCTTC. This sequence encodes CASSVAVQLAGGFWEQFF.